Given below is one T cell receptor beta chain in context. Its antigen is unknown. No qualities accompany the bases; no much larger clone lies one base away. The CDR3 runs 12 residues from the cysteine to the phenylalanine. The read is trimmed to its CDR3 DNA, 36 bases read in frame from base 1. Cut back by 1 base and 10 bases, the V and J ends lie 10 bases apart. From the germline V gene, CDR1 is MDHEN and CDR2 is SYDVKM. These data come from a study of blood T cell repertoires in COVID-19 (dated by TCRdb to the early 2020s). In terms of the full investigation: Collaborator samples came from the United States, Italy and Spain and covered acute and convalescent phases of COVID-19. Where available, HLA class I and class II types were obtained from metadata supplied by the sample provider rather than from assay-based typing. Subjects who had been exposed to COVID-19, were actively infected with it, or had recovered from it provided the deeply sampled blood TCRbeta repertoires that made up the dataset. A freely available public database, intended as a resource for researchers studying the immune response to SARS-CoV-2, is where the repertoires were released. The sample metadata nearly always contained a de-identified subject ID, COVID-19 status, age in years and sex. The samples were drawn from the first 160 participants of the ongoing ImmuneRACE study and from 1,200 or so subjects provided by 6 global collaborators. The material from the prospective study consisted of cDNA or gDNA derived from T cells, B-cell-depleted T cells, or PBMCs. On the study overall, not on this receptor specifically: How much clinical and demographic metadata was included differed by source and by participant, and the metadata was provided uncurated.

Whole blood was collected in K2EDTA tubes by collaborating institutions according to the institutions' own protocols. For TCRbeta analysis, collaborators shipped samples in one of three forms: frozen whole blood, isolated PBMCs, or DNA extracted from either of those sample types. TCRbeta CDR3 regions were amplified from genomic DNA using the immunoSEQ Assay, a bias-controlled multiplex PCR. As for how the authors treated the data: Nucleated cell counts per sample were estimated from amplification of reference gene primers within the assay. To quantify the absolute abundance of each unique TCRbeta CDR3 rearrangement, sequence reads were collapsed and filtered. For each sample, productive Simpson clonality was calculated as the square root of Simpson's diversity index over productive rearrangements. TCRdb's version of the immuneACCESS table is confined to in-frame rearrangements and falls short of the full clone set. An unresolved V gene accounts for under half of the shortfall where checked; the remainder is of unknown origin. V, J and clone size were drawn from that table, and D and trimming were deduced from the DNA. The sample includes a few hundred thousand clones, with roughly 82% observed a single time. The top ten clones comprise roughly 12% of the sample.

The chain was built from TRBV28 and TRBJ1-1, with the D gene not confidently named. This receptor was identified in an older man with acute or convalescent COVID-19. The sequencing sample was made of peripheral blood. The CDR3 region has the sequence CASSLSGNRAFF. The nucleotide sequence reads TGTGCCAGCAGTTTATCCGGTAACAGAGCTTTCTTT.